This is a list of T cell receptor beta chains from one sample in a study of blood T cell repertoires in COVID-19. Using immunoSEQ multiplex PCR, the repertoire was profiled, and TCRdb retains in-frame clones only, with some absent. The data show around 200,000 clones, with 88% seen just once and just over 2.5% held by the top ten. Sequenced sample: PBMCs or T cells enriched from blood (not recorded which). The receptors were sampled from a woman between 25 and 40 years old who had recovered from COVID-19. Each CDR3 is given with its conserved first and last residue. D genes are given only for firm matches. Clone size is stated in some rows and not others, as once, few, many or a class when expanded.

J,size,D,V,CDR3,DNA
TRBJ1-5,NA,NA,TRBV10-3,CAISQRAPGDQPQHF,TGTGCCATCAGCCAGCGGGCCCCGGGGGATCAGCCCCAGCATTTT
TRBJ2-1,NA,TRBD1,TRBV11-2,CASSLYGTGVNEQFF,TGTGCCAGCAGCTTATACGGGACAGGGGTCAATGAGCAGTTCTTC
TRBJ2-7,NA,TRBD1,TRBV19,CASSLIPGQGGSYEQYF,TGTGCCAGTAGTTTAATCCCTGGACAGGGGGGGTCCTACGAGCAGTACTTC
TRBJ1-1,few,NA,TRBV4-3,CASSQDWRGEAFF,TGCGCCAGCAGCCAAGATTGGAGGGGTGAAGCTTTCTTT
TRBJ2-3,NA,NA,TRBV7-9,CASSPADTQYF,TGTGCCAGCAGCCCGGCAGATACGCAGTATTTT
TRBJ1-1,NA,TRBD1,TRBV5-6,CASSLGQGRLAFF,TGTGCCAGCAGCCTAGGACAGGGGCGGTTGGCTTTCTTT
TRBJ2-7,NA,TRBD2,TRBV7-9,CASSPRAGAFYEQYF,TGTGCCAGCAGCCCCCGAGCGGGGGCCTTTTACGAGCAGTACTTC
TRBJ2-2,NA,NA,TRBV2,CASKVTRTGELFF,TGTGCCAGCAAGGTTACTAGAACCGGGGAGCTGTTTTTT
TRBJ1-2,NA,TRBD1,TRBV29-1,CSVEFRQGGSNYGYTF,TGCAGCGTTGAATTCCGACAGGGGGGAAGTAACTATGGCTACACCTTC
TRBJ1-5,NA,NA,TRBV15,CATSREANQPQHF,TGTGCCACCAGCAGAGAGGCTAATCAGCCCCAGCATTTT
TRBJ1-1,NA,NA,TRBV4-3,CASSPESRQHEAFF,TGCGCCAGCAGCCCTGAATCCCGACAGCACGAAGCTTTCTTT
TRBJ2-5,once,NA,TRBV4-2,CASSQDRLERKTQYF,TGTGCCAGCAGCCAAGATCGCTTAGAGCGAAAGACCCAGTACTTC
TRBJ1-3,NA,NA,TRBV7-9,CASSFASRGSGNTIYF,TGTGCCAGCAGTTTCGCCTCTCGGGGGTCTGGAAACACCATATATTTT
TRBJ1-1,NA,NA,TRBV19,CASSISRDTEAFF,TGTGCCAGTAGTATCTCCAGGGACACTGAAGCTTTCTTT
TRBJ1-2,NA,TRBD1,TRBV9,CASSVARQGDGYTF,TGTGCCAGCAGCGTAGCGAGACAGGGAGATGGCTACACCTTC
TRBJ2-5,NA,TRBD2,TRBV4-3,CASSQDQGLARETQYF,TGCGCCAGCAGCCAAGATCAGGGACTAGCCCGGGAGACCCAGTACTTC
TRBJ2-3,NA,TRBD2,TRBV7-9,CASSLVAGGISTDTQYF,TGTGCCAGCAGCTTAGTAGCGGGGGGGATTTCCACAGATACGCAGTATTTT
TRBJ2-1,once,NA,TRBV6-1,CASSSDSLQQFF,TGTGCCAGCAGTTCTGACAGCCTCCAGCAGTTCTTC
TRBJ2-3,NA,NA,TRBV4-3,CASSQASSRTDTQYF,TGCGCCAGCAGCCAAGCATCCTCTAGGACAGATACGCAGTATTTT
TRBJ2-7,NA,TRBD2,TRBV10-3,CAISDPTGGLTYEQYF,TGTGCCATCAGTGACCCGACGGGGGGGCTAACCTACGAGCAGTACTTC
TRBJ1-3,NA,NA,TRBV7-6,CASSFRSTGSGNTIYF,TGTGCCAGCAGCTTTCGGTCGACTGGCTCTGGAAACACCATATATTTT
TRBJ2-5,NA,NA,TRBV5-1,CASTAGRGKETQYF,TGCGCCAGCACTGCGGGCAGGGGAAAGGAGACCCAGTACTTC
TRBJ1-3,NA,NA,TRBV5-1,CASSLAGSRLGNTIYF,TGCGCCAGCAGCTTGGCCGGCTCCCGACTGGGAAACACCATATATTTT
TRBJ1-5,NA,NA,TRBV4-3,CASSQGVWGDQPQHF,TGCGCCAGCAGCCAAGGAGTCTGGGGGGATCAGCCCCAGCATTTT
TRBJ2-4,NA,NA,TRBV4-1,CASSQAVVAKNIQYF,TGCGCCAGCAGTCAAGCTGTAGTAGCCAAAAACATTCAGTACTTC
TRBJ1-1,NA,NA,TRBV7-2,CASSSDRRQTTEAFF,TGTGCCAGCAGCTCAGACCGCCGACAAACTACTGAAGCTTTCTTT
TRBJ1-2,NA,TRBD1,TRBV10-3,CAIKGQARDYGYTF,TGTGCCATCAAAGGACAGGCCCGCGACTATGGCTACACCTTC
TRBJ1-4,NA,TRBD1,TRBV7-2,CASSPGTGYEKLFF,TGTGCCAGCAGCCCGGGGACAGGGTACGAAAAACTGTTTTTT
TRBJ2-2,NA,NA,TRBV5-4,CASSSRSGENTGELFF,TGTGCCAGCAGCTCCAGATCGGGGGAGAACACCGGGGAGCTGTTTTTT
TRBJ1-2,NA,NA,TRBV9,CASSPNLVYGYTF,TGTGCCAGCAGCCCAAATCTAGTTTATGGCTACACCTTC
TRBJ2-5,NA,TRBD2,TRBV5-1,CASSLAGLAGANEETQYF,TGCGCCAGCAGCTTGGCGGGACTAGCGGGGGCGAACGAAGAGACCCAGTACTTC
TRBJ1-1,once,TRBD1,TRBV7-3,CASSLTLDRVLTEAFF,TGTGCCAGCAGCTTAACCTTGGACAGGGTTCTCACTGAAGCTTTCTTT
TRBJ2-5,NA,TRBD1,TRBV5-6,CASSALTGVQETQYF,TGTGCCAGCAGCGCACTCACAGGGGTCCAAGAGACCCAGTACTTC
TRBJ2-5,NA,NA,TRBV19,CASSPQGHGETQYF,TGTGCCAGTAGTCCCCAGGGACATGGGGAGACCCAGTACTTC
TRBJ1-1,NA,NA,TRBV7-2,CASSIQGNTEAFF,TGTGCCAGCAGTATACAGGGGAACACTGAAGCTTTCTTT
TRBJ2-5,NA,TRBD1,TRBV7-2,CASSLAGGTGIGETQYF,TGTGCCAGCAGCTTAGCGGGGGGGACAGGGATTGGAGAGACCCAGTACTTC
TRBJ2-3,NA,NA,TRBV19,CASSIPGIDTQYF,TGTGCCAGTAGTATCCCGGGGATAGATACGCAGTATTTT
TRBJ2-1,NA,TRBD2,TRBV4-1,CASSHWTSGGPLSYNEQFF,TGCGCCAGCAGCCACTGGACTAGCGGGGGGCCCCTCTCCTACAATGAGCAGTTCTTC
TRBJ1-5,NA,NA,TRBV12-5,CASGLGGSDQPQHF,TGTGCTAGTGGTTTGGGAGGGAGCGATCAGCCCCAGCATTTT
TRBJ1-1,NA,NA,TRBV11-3,CASSLRGLNTEAFF,TGTGCCAGCAGCTTAAGGGGTTTGAACACTGAAGCTTTCTTT
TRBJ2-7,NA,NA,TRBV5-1,CASFRSGYEQYF,TGCGCCAGCTTCCGGTCAGGGTACGAGCAGTACTTC
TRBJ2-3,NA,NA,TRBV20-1,CSLGGTDTQYF,TGCAGTCTAGGGGGCACAGATACGCAGTATTTT
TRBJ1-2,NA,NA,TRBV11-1,CASSLTPATANYGYTF,TGTGCCAGCAGCTTAACTCCAGCGACAGCTAACTATGGCTACACCTTC
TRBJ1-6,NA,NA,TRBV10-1,CVRGGWRSSYNSPLHF,TGCGTCCGCGGAGGCTGGAGGAGCTCCTATAATTCACCCCTCCACTTT
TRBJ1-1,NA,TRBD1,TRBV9,CASSPGQPNTEAFF,TGTGCCAGCAGCCCGGGACAGCCAAACACTGAAGCTTTCTTT
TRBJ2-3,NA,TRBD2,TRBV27,CASSTRLAGGPIQADTQYF,TGTGCCAGCAGTACCCGACTAGCGGGGGGGCCAATTCAAGCAGATACGCAGTATTTT
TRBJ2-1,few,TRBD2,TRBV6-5,CASRPLAGEEDEQFF,TGTGCCAGCAGACCGCTAGCGGGGGAGGAAGATGAGCAGTTCTTC
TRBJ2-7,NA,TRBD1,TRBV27,CASSMLQGPAYEQYF,TGTGCCAGCAGTATGCTACAGGGGCCTGCCTACGAGCAGTACTTC
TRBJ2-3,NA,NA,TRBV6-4,CASSGGSTDTQYF,TGTGCCAGCAGCGGGGGTAGCACAGATACGCAGTATTTT